This is a list of T cell receptor beta chains from one sample in a study of T-cell memory formation after mild COVID-19. MiXCR, run by TCRdb on the 5' RACE reads, gives a single entry per CDR3 protein. This table holds roughly 50,000 distinct CDR3 sequences, 12% found once. The source material was PBMCs or a T cell subset sorted from them (not recorded which). The receptors originated from a man younger than 35 who had mild COVID-19 (a few samples of this study predate the infection). Cell type and time point are not known. Each CDR3 is given with its conserved first and last residue. The D gene is left open where the match is weak. The size of a clone is reported for some rows only, either as once, few or many, or as a class for expanded clones.

many	-	TRBV30	TRBJ2-1	TGTGCCTGGAGTGTACCCGAGGGGGAGGTGAATGAGCAGTTCTTC	CAWSVPEGEVNEQFF
many	-	TRBV20-1	TRBJ2-1	TGCAGTGCCCAGGAAACGTTTTCTCGGACATTGAACAATGAGCAGTTCTTC	CSAQETFSRTLNNEQFF
-	TRBD1	TRBV5-1	TRBJ1-1	TGCGCCAGCAGCTCTTCAGGGGGAGGAGGTAACACTGAAGCTTTCTTT	CASSSSGGGGNTEAFF
-	-	TRBV7-6	TRBJ2-3	TGTGCCAGCAGCTTAGGTCGGAGTCCTACTAGCACAGATACGCAGTATTTT	CASSLGRSPTSTDTQYF
many	TRBD1	TRBV18	TRBJ2-1	TGTGCCAGCTCACCGCCCGGGACAGGGGATTACAATGAGCAGTTCTTC	CASSPPGTGDYNEQFF
-	TRBD1	TRBV6-2/TRBV6-3	TRBJ1-1	TGTGCCAGTTCAGACCTCGACAGGGGCAGTATGTACACTGAAGCTTTCTTT	CASSDLDRGSMYTEAFF
few	TRBD2	TRBV5-1	TRBJ2-3	TGCGCCAGCAGCTTGGTTGGGACTAGATTGGATACGCAGTATTTT	CASSLVGTRLDTQYF
-	-	TRBV5-1	TRBJ1-1	TGCGCCAGCAGCGTCGACAGCCTGAACACTGAAGCTTTCTTT	CASSVDSLNTEAFF
-	TRBD1	TRBV20-1	TRBJ1-1	TGCAGTGCTATGGGGGCGTGGACAGGGGAGCGTAACACTGAAGCTTTCTTT	CSAMGAWTGERNTEAFF
once	-	TRBV10-3	TRBJ2-5	TGTGCCATCGCATACAGGGAAGAGACCCAGTACTTC	CAIAYREETQYF
-	-	TRBV3-1	TRBJ1-3	TGTGCCAGCAGCTTTACAGGACAACTCTCTGGAAACACCATATATTTT	CASSFTGQLSGNTIYF
many	-	TRBV7-2	TRBJ2-7	TGTGCCAGCAGCTTAGCGGGGCCCCTCTACAACGAGCAGTACTTC	CASSLAGPLYNEQYF
few	-	TRBV9	TRBJ1-1	TGTGCCAGCAGCAGGCTGATCGCAACCGAAGCTTTCTTT	CASSRLIATEAFF
many	TRBD1	TRBV15	TRBJ2-3	TGTGCCACCAGCAGAGAGAGAGGACAGGGGGCAGATACGCAGTATTTT	CATSRERGQGADTQYF
medium-sized	-	TRBV4-3	TRBJ2-1	TGCGCCAGCAGCCAAGAGGCAGTTACCTACAATGAGCAGTTCTTC	CASSQEAVTYNEQFF
many	-	TRBV4-3	TRBJ2-2	TGCGCCAGCAGCCAAGAGGTTTTGGGGAACACCGGGGAGCTGTTTTTT	CASSQEVLGNTGELFF
many	TRBD1	TRBV10-3	TRBJ2-1	TGTGCCATCAGTTCCTCCGGGACAGGGGGCTCCTACAATGAGCAGTTCTTC	CAISSSGTGGSYNEQFF
few	-	TRBV7-6	TRBJ2-2	TGTGCCAGCAGCTTAGCCAGGCAGGCGAACACCGGGGAGCTGTTTTTT	CASSLARQANTGELFF
-	-	TRBV7-7	TRBJ2-5	TGTGCTAGCAGCTTAGGAGGCAGGCAAGAGACCCAGTACTTC	CASSLGGRQETQYF
many	-	TRBV5-1	TRBJ2-7	TGCGCCAGCAGCCCTCAGACCGGGCCCCAGGAGAAGTACTTC	CASSPQTGPQEKYF
many	-	TRBV20-1	TRBJ2-1	TGCAGTGCCCCGCCCTATGGCTCGGTCTACAATGAGCAGTTCTTC	CSAPPYGSVYNEQFF
-	-	TRBV7-2	TRBJ2-6	TGTGCCAGCAGCTTAACGGTCTGGGTCAGCTCCTCTGGGGCCAACGTCCTGACTTTC	CASSLTVWVSSSGANVLTF
few	-	TRBV12-3/TRBV12-4	TRBJ1-2	TGTGCCAGCAGTCCTTCAGCTGACTATGGCTACACCTTC	CASSPSADYGYTF
-	-	TRBV4-1	TRBJ2-1	TGCGCCAGCAGCCAACGGAGTAACGGGACGGAGCAGTTCTTC	CASSQRSNGTEQFF
few	TRBD1	TRBV6-2/TRBV6-3	TRBJ2-4	TGTGCCAGCAGTTACTCGGGACAGTTCTCCAAAAACATTCAGTACTTC	CASSYSGQFSKNIQYF
-	-	TRBV5-5	TRBJ2-5	TGTGCCAGCAGCTTCATATCCGGAGGAGGGACCCAGTACTTC	CASSFISGGGTQYF
few	-	TRBV19	TRBJ1-1	TGTGCCAGTAAGGAATCCGGGACAACTGAAGCTTTCTTT	CASKESGTTEAFF
few	-	TRBV5-1	TRBJ1-2	TGCGCCAGCAGCTTGGTTCTAACTAATGGCTACACCTTC	CASSLVLTNGYTF
few	-	TRBV5-1	TRBJ2-5	TGCGCCAGCAGCTTCGAGACACAAGAGACCCAGTACTTC	CASSFETQETQYF
few	TRBD1	TRBV6-6	TRBJ2-1	TGTGCCAGCAGTCACAGGGGTACTGAGCAGTTCTTC	CASSHRGTEQFF
many	TRBD2	TRBV10-2	TRBJ2-5	TGCGCCAGCAAAGTCGGGGGGGCGGAGACCCAGTACTTC	CASKVGGAETQYF
-	-	TRBV7-9	TRBJ1-1	TGTGCCAGCAGCTCTTCTCTTGGGTTCACTGAAGCTTTCTTT	CASSSSLGFTEAFF
-	TRBD1	TRBV5-1	TRBJ1-2	TGCGCCAGCAGTCCCTCGGGACAGGGGTTCGGCTACACCTTC	CASSPSGQGFGYTF
-	-	TRBV7-9	TRBJ1-2	TGTGCCAGCAGCTTGGAGGTGGGGGGCTACACCTTC	CASSLEVGGYTF
few	-	TRBV5-1	TRBJ1-1	TGCGCCAGCAGCTTGAAACAGGACACTGAAGCTTTCTTT	CASSLKQDTEAFF
-	-	TRBV12-3/TRBV12-4	TRBJ1-2	TGTGCCAGCTCACCACTTATGGGCTCTGGCTACACCTTC	CASSPLMGSGYTF
-	-	TRBV3-1	TRBJ2-3	TGTGCCAGCAGCCAAGAGAGCGGGTTGGGGGATACGCAGTATTTT	CASSQESGLGDTQYF
many	TRBD1	TRBV5-1	TRBJ2-2	TGCGCCAGCAGCGAGGGACAGGGGAACACCGGGGAGCTGTTTTTT	CASSEGQGNTGELFF
few	-	TRBV7-9	TRBJ2-4	TGTGCCAGCAGCTTAGGCAGGGGAAATCTTCTGAACATTCAGTACTTC	CASSLGRGNLLNIQYF
few	-	TRBV5-1	TRBJ1-1	TGCGCCAGCAGCTTGGGTGGGACACTGAACACTGAAGCTTTCTTT	CASSLGGTLNTEAFF
many	TRBD2	TRBV20-1	TRBJ2-7	TGCAGTGCCCTAGCGGGGGGGAGCTCCTACGAGCAGTACTTC	CSALAGGSSYEQYF
-	TRBD1	TRBV11-2	TRBJ1-2	TGTGCCAGCAGCTCCGCAGGGGGTTTCTATGGCTACACCTTC	CASSSAGGFYGYTF
many	-	TRBV14	TRBJ2-1	TGTGCCAGCAGCCGCGGGCCGGAGGGAATGTCCTACAATGAGCAGTTCTTC	CASSRGPEGMSYNEQFF
-	-	TRBV7-2	TRBJ1-1	TGTGCCAGCAGCTTAAACGGGTACACTGAAGCTTTCTTT	CASSLNGYTEAFF
many	-	TRBV7-9	TRBJ2-5	TGTGCCAGCAGCCCCCCCCAGGGAGCGGAGACCCAGTACTTC	CASSPPQGAETQYF
-	-	TRBV9	TRBJ2-5	TGTGCCAGCAGCGTAGCTTGGTCGGAGACCCAGTACTTC	CASSVAWSETQYF
-	TRBD2	TRBV6-4	TRBJ2-2	TGTGCCAGCAGTGACTCAACAAGCGGGGGAACCGGGGAGCTGTTTTTT	CASSDSTSGGTGELFF
many	TRBD2	TRBV12-3/TRBV12-4	TRBJ2-1	TGTGCCAGCAGTCTTAGCGGGGGGTACTACAATGAGCAGTTCTTC	CASSLSGGYYNEQFF
-	-	TRBV28	TRBJ2-5	TGTGCCAGCAGTGCCCCCGGGACGGCCCAAGAGACCCAGTACTTC	CASSAPGTAQETQYF
many	TRBD2	TRBV6-5	TRBJ2-5	TGTGCCAGCAGTTCCGCGGGAGGGGTAGAGACCCAGTACTTC	CASSSAGGVETQYF
few	TRBD2	TRBV27	TRBJ2-2	TGTGCCAGCAGTTTTTTGCGGGGGGCCTACACCGGGGAGCTGTTTTTT	CASSFLRGAYTGELFF
many	TRBD2	TRBV7-8	TRBJ2-5	TGTGCCAGCAGCCCAAGATCCGCTAGCGGGGGGGCTCTCCAAGAGACCCAGTACTTC	CASSPRSASGGALQETQYF
few	TRBD1	TRBV29-1	TRBJ1-1	TGCAGCGTTCACAGGGGGAACGAAGCTTTCTTT	CSVHRGNEAFF
few	-	TRBV7-8	TRBJ1-5	TGTGCCAGCAGCTTATTTGCAGGGAAGGCCTCGGTGAATCAGCCCCAGCATTTT	CASSLFAGKASVNQPQHF
many	-	TRBV4-3	TRBJ2-4	TGCGCCAGCAGCCCACAAGAGGGGCAATGGGACATTCAGTACTTC	CASSPQEGQWDIQYF
-	-	TRBV24-1	TRBJ2-6	TGTGCCACATCCCCTGGGGCCAACGTCCTGACTTTC	CATSPGANVLTF
-	-	TRBV11-2	TRBJ2-2	TGTGCCAGCAGCCGCGGGGCGTACACCGGGGAGCTGTTTTTT	CASSRGAYTGELFF
few	TRBD2	TRBV7-3	TRBJ2-5	TGTGCCAGCAGCCGTAGGGAGGGTTCGAGAGAGACCCAGTACTTC	CASSRREGSRETQYF
-	TRBD1	TRBV6-6	TRBJ1-2	TGTGCCATCTCCGTAGGGGGCGATGGCTACACCTTC	CAISVGGDGYTF